Listed below are T cell receptor beta chains from one sample, sequenced in a study of PD-L1 blockade in urothelial cancer. Generated by immunoSEQ multiplex PCR, the TCRdb table keeps only in-frame clones and is missing some. The sample holds tens of thousands of clones; roughly 88% are singletons and the top ten take 1.9%. Material: PBMCs, obtained around atezolizumab (anti-PD-L1) treatment. The receptor source for this set is a man between 50 and 59 years old with urothelial cancer. Both conserved end residues are part of each CDR3.

V	J	CDR3
TRBV6-6	TRBJ2-1	CASSASGAGSYNEQFF
TRBV23-1	TRBJ2-5	CASRDNRTQYF
TRBV27	TRBJ2-3	CASRSHPTDTQYF
TRBV6-5	TRBJ2-1	CASRADSDPYNEQFF
TRBV6-5	TRBJ1-2	CASRQTGAYGYTF
TRBV30	TRBJ1-1	CAWSRVLMNTEAFF
TRBV5-1	TRBJ2-1	CASSLGGKGDEQFF
TRBV27	TRBJ1-1	CATHTTGGTEAFF
TRBV7-2	TRBJ2-1	CASSPSRVQANEQFF
TRBV19	TRBJ2-7	CASRGRGRYEQYF
TRBV6-1	TRBJ2-1	CASSATGTVYNEQFF
TRBV19	TRBJ2-7	CASSIEQGRTYEQYF
TRBV25-1	TRBJ2-7	CASSEGGGRASYEQYF
TRBV19	TRBJ2-3	CATRVSGTTDTQYF
TRBV7-9	TRBJ2-5	CASSLFQVSQETQYF
TRBV9	TRBJ2-6	CASSVGQVFSGANVLTF
TRBV2	TRBJ2-7	CASSPMSRDRFHEQYF
TRBV19	TRBJ2-5	CASSTGTGRETQYF
TRBV6-4	TRBJ2-3	CASKGDFDADTQYF
TRBV6-5	TRBJ1-5	CASSIGVVGQPQHF
TRBV11-2	TRBJ1-5	CASSLDRGTQHF
TRBV19	TRBJ1-4	CASSISTELRKLFF
TRBV10-1	TRBJ2-5	CASSESAGGPIGTQYF
TRBV5-1	TRBJ2-1	CASSVQGWSYNEQFF
TRBV29-1	TRBJ1-2	CSVERSGGNKYQGYTF
TRBV4-3	TRBJ1-4	CASSQGGGTNEKLFF
TRBV30	TRBJ2-7	CAWGTGKTYEQYF
TRBV6-1	TRBJ1-5	CASRPDRGFNQPQHF
TRBV27	TRBJ2-7	CASSLGQGNYEQYF
TRBV19	TRBJ1-2	CASSITGGGYTF
TRBV19	TRBJ1-2	CASSIPWTGSYGYTF